The TCR beta chain described here comes from a study of cytomegalovirus exposure and HLA in healthy donors. Study outcomes and limitations: Using the classifier, cytomegalovirus status was reportedly diagnosed with high specificity and sensitivity. Likely technical artifact: a cluster of highly shared sequence variants.

V was clipped by 2 bases and J by 1 base, with 6 bases between them. Per the germline V gene, CDR1 is SGHRS and CDR2 is YFSETQ. The length of the CDR3 is 13 residues. The PCR made use of 60 Vbeta and 13 Jbeta primers. Profiled with immunoSEQ multiplex PCR; TCRdb holds only in-frame clones, not every one. The repertoire holds some 150,000 clones, with more than 80% as singletons. As for this clone: Its antigen is undetermined.

The clonotype was recovered from a woman aged 25 to 39 in good health and CMV-seropositive. The sample comprised PBMCs. The chain recombines TRBV5-1 with TRBJ1-1; D ambiguous. The CDR3 region is CASSFTRNTEAFF. The CDR3 DNA sequence: TGCGCCAGCAGCTTTACAAGGAACACTGAAGCTTTCTTT.